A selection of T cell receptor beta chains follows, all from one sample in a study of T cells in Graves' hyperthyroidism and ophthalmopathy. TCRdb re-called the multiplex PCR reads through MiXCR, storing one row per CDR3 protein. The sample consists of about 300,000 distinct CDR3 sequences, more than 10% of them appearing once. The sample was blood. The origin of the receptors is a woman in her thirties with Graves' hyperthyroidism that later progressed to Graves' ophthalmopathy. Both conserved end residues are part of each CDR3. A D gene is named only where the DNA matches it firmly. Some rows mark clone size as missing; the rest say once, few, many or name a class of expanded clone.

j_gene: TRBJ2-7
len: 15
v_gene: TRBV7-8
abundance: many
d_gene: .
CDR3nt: TGTGCCAGCAGCTTCTGGGGACGAAGCTCCTACGAGCAGTACTTC
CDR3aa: CASSFWGRSSYEQYF

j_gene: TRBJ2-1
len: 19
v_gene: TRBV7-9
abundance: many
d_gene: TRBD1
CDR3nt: TGTGCCAGCAGCTTTCGCCCGGGACAGGGGGTTGGCTTTTACAATGAGCAGTTCTTC
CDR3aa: CASSFRPGQGVGFYNEQFF

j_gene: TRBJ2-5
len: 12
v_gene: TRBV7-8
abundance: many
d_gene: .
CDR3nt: TGTGCCAGCAGCTTATATTCCCAAGGACCCTCCTTC
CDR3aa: CASSLYSQGPSF

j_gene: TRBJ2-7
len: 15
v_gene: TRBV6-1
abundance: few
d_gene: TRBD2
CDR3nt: TGTGCCAGCAGTGAAGGCGGGGGGTGGGCCTACGAGCAGTACTTC
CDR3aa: CASSEGGGWAYEQYF

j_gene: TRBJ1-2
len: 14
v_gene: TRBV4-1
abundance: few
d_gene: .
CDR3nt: TGCGCCAGCAGCCAAGGGGGAGGGCAATATGGCTACACCTTC
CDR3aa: CASSQGGGQYGYTF

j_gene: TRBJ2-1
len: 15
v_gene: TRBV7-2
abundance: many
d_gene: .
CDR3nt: TGTGCCAGCAGCTTATGGTGGGAGCTGGGCGATGAGCAGTTCTTC
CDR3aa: CASSLWWELGDEQFF

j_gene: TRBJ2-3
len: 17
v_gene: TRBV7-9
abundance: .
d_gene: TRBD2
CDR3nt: TGTGCCAGCAGCTCGAATCGGACTAGCGGGAGTTCAGATACGCAGTATTTT
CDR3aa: CASSSNRTSGSSDTQYF

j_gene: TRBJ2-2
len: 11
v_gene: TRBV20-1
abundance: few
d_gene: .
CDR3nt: TGCAGTGCCTCCACCGGCGGGGAGCTGTTTTTT
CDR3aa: CSASTGGELFF

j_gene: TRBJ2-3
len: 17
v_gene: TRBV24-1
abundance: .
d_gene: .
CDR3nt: TGTGCCACCAGTGATCCGCAGGTGACGTCTAGCACAGATACGCAGTATTTT
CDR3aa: CATSDPQVTSSTDTQYF

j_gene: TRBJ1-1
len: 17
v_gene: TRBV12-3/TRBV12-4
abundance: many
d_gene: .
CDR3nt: TGTGCCAGCAGTTTACGTGTGAGGGTTGCCCTTGACACTGAAGCTTTCTTT
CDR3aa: CASSLRVRVALDTEAFF

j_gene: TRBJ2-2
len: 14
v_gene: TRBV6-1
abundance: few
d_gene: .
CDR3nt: TGTGCCAGCACCCTGGACGGACTGACCGGGGAGCTGTTTTTT
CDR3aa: CASTLDGLTGELFF